The 11 T cell receptor beta chains presented below share a single source sample, sequenced in a study of blood T cell repertoires in COVID-19. Clones were read by immunoSEQ multiplex PCR, and TCRdb kept only the in-frame ones, dropping some. Here the sample spans more than 95,000 clones, more than 75% being singletons. Material for sequencing was peripheral blood. These TCRs come from a human donor in a cohort sampled during active COVID-19.

The V gene is TRBV11-2, the J gene TRBJ2-3; tentatively, D is TRBD2 (7 bases). The V and J ends lost 6 bases and 2 bases respectively, with 15 bases between them. The germline CDR1 and CDR2 sequences are SGHAT and FQNNGV. The CDR3 spans 15 residues. The CDR3: CASRPKGGLTDTQYF. CDR3 nucleotide sequence: TGTGCCAGCAGGCCGAAGGGGGGGCTCACAGATACGCAGTATTTT.

The chain uses TRBV2 and TRBJ1-6; D unresolved. Between the trimmed V and J ends, which lost 4 bases and 5 bases, there was a span of 12 bases. The CDR3 totals 15 residues. CDR1 SNHLY and CDR2 FYNNEI come from the germline V gene. Here the CDR3 reads CASSGGGFDNSPLHF. CDR3 nucleotide sequence: TGTGCCAGCAGTGGGGGAGGGTTCGATAATTCACCCCTCCACTTT.

This clone was seen a single time. The genes are TRBV20-1 and TRBJ2-3; 8 nucleotides align to TRBD2. The CDR3 length is 16 residues. V lost 3 bases to trimming and J lost 2 bases; unmatched junction nucleotides: 10. Germline V lookup: CDR1 DFQATT, CDR2 SNEGSKA (reference sequence). CDR3 bases: TGCAGTGCTAGTCCACCCATAGCGGGGATCACAGATACGCAGTATTTT. Protein product: CSASPPIAGITDTQYF.

The chain links TRBV11-2 to TRBJ2-7; TRBD2 matches 12 bases. The junction had 9 bases not matched to a gene; V was cut back by 1 base and J by 5 bases. The CDR3 sequence is 17 residues long. Germline V gene lookup returns CDR1 SGHAT and CDR2 FQNNGV. This CDR3 is CASSLVRLAGAYHEQYF. CDR3 sequence (DNA): TGTGCCAGCAGCTTAGTAAGACTAGCGGGGGCATACCACGAGCAGTACTTC.

This clone was counted a single time. The chain combines TRBV11-2 with TRBJ2-2; no firm D call. V lost 4 bases, J lost 6 bases, and 6 bases lay in between. From germline, CDR1 is SGHAT and CDR2 FQNNGV. The CDR3 runs 12 residues. The DNA for the CDR3 is TGTGCCAGCAGCTCCCCGGCCGGGGAGCTGTTTTTT. Protein: CASSSPAGELFF. The full variable domain, in which reference TRBV11-2 and TRBJ2-2 provide the parts outside the CDR3, is EAGVAQSPRYKIIEKRQSVAFWCNPISGHATLYWYQQILGQGPKLLIQFQNNGVVDDSQLPKDRFSAERLKGVDSTLKIQPAKLEDSAVYLCASSSPAGELFFGEGSRLTVL.

This sequence joins TRBV5-4 and TRBJ1-1; D uncertain. Trimming removed 3 bases from V and 6 bases from J, with 15 bases in between. The CDR3 is made up of 14 amino acids. Looked up from germline, CDR1 is SGHNT and CDR2 is YYREEE (reference sequence). CDR3 protein: CASSSTFGRAEAFF. CDR3 bases: TGTGCCAGCAGCTCGACGTTCGGTCGGGCTGAAGCTTTCTTT.

V is TRBV6-1 and J is TRBJ1-5; D gene unclear. The V end was cut by 2 bases, the J end by 7 bases, with 9 bases between. The CDR3 contains 13 residues. Germline CDR1 is MNHNS and CDR2 is SASEGT. CDR3 residues: CASSESGLQPQHF. The CDR3 nucleotides are TGTGCCAGCAGTGAATCCGGGTTGCAGCCCCAGCATTTT.

The sample holds a few counts of this clone. This chain uses TRBV10-1 with TRBJ2-2, with 7 bases matching TRBD1. Germline CDR1 reads WNHNN; CDR2 reads SYGVQD (reference sequence). Trimming removed 7 bases from V and 2 bases from J; junction bases left unmatched: 4. This CDR3 has 14 amino acids. The CDR3 is CASTGTVNTGELFF. DNA of the CDR3: TGCGCCAGCACCGGGACAGTTAACACCGGGGAGCTGTTTTTT.

The CDR3 spells CASSQVTSQNTGELFF. CDR3 nucleotide sequence: TGTGCCAGCAGCCAAGTAACGAGCCAGAACACCGGGGAGCTGTTTTTT. The chain has TRBV4-2 and TRBJ2-2; D ambiguous. Germline V gene sequence: CDR1 LGHNA, CDR2 YNFKEQ. V was shortened by 1 base and J by 1 base, with 10 bases between the two germline ends. This CDR3 is built from 16 residues.

V is TRBV5-1 and J is TRBJ1-4, with TRBD1 matching 8 bases. This CDR3 contains 14 residues. J was trimmed by 3 bases and V by 4 bases; bases with no gene match: 2. Germline CDR1 is SGHRS and CDR2 is YFSETQ. This CDR3 reads CASSPQGANEKLFF. The CDR3 nucleotides read TGCGCCAGCAGCCCACAGGGGGCTAATGAAAAACTGTTTTTT.

The V call is TRBV4-3, the J call TRBJ1-5; the D gene is possibly TRBD1 (5 bases). With 0 bases removed from V and 6 bases from J, the gap between germline ends came to 15 bases. Germline CDR1 is LGHNA and CDR2 is YSLEER. This CDR3 region has 16 residues. CDR3 nucleotides: TGCGCCAGCAGCCAAGATTGGGGCAGGGCCGGTCAGCCCCAGCATTTT. Encoded protein: CASSQDWGRAGQPQHF.